The 32 T cell receptor beta chains below all came from one sample that was sequenced in a study of CD8+CD57+ T cells in acquired aplastic anemia. Genomic DNA was employed as the template in profiling TCR beta VDJ and CDR3. TCRdb ran MiXCR on the reads and lists one entry per CDR3 protein. The table records 74,000 or so distinct CDR3 sequences, around half of them present only once. What was sequenced was sorted CD4+, CD8+, or CD8+CD57+ T cells (not recorded which) from PBMCs. All receptors derive from a human donor in good health, serving as a control.

The chain combines TRBV29-1 with TRBJ2-3, with TRBD2 matching over 11 bases. The ends lost 5 bases at V and 0 bases at J; junction bases unmatched: 7. The CDR3 sequence is 16 residues long. In germline, CDR1 is SQVTM, CDR2 ANQGSEA. CDR3 loop: CSVSGLAGISTDTQYF. In nucleotides, the CDR3 is TGCAGCGTTTCAGGACTAGCGGGCATCAGCACAGATACGCAGTATTTT.

About this clonotype: A much more abundant neighbour one base away suggests this may be a read error. V and J are TRBV6-5 and TRBJ2-5; 8 bases line up with TRBD2. From germline, CDR1 is MNHEY and CDR2 SVGAGI. This CDR3 has 14 residues. In DNA, the CDR3 is TGTGGCAGCAGTTATAGCGGGATGGCGGAGACCCAGTACTTC. As protein: CGSSYSGMAETQYF.

This chain joins TRBV10-3 and TRBJ2-6, with D possibly being TRBD1 or TRBD2 (5 bases each). V shed 9 bases and J shed 4 bases, with 22 bases lying between them. The germline CDR1 and CDR2 sequences are ENHRY and SYGVKD. The CDR3 runs 17 residues. For the CDR3, the DNA is TGTGCCATAAATCGGGGCATAGGCGGTCCCGGGGCCAACGTCCTGACTTTC. Its protein is CAINRGIGGPGANVLTF.

Concerning this clonotype itself: Germline is not matched at one junction end, which may reflect a read error. The gene calls are TRBV12-5 and TRBJ1-4, with 8 bases matching TRBD1. Germline-derived CDR1 and CDR2 are LGHNT and FRNRAP. The CDR3 loop spans 15 amino acids. CDR3 nucleotides: TGTGATAGTGCTGGACAGGGTAATCCATCCGAAAAACTGTTCTTT. Translated, it gives CDSAGQGNPSEKLFF.

This clonotype appeared a few times. The V call is TRBV29-1, the J call TRBJ2-7; TRBD2 matches 12 bases. Germline-derived CDR1 and CDR2 are SQVTM and ANQGSEA. The CDR3 is 14 amino acids. The junction had 4 bases not matched to a gene; V was cut back by 5 bases and J by 2 bases. The CDR3 DNA reads as TGCAGCGTTACCCTAGCGGGGGGGCCCTACGAGCAGTACTTC. Encoded protein: CSVTLAGGPYEQYF.

This clonotype was observed a handful of times. The chain carries TRBV5-4 and TRBJ2-1; TRBD1 matches at 10 bases. CDR1 SGHNT and CDR2 YYREEE come from the germline V gene (reference sequence). V gave up 5 bases and J gave up 8 bases; unmatched junction bases: 7. The length of the CDR3 is 14 residues. CDR3 loop: CASRGTGESDEQFF. The CDR3 DNA is TGTGCCAGCAGGGGGACAGGGGAATCGGATGAGCAGTTCTTC.

This clonotype was found once. This chain connects TRBV7-2 to TRBJ2-1; D may be TRBD2 (6 bases). Germline V gene sequence: CDR1 SGHTA, CDR2 FQGNSA. The CDR3 extends over 12 amino acids. V lost 4 bases to trimming and J lost 10 bases, with 11 bases between them. CDR3 sequence: CASSSGGMEQFF. The CDR3 DNA reads as TGTGCCAGCAGCTCCGGCGGGATGGAGCAGTTCTTC.

This clonotype was seen a few times. The chain uses TRBV15 and TRBJ2-3; 8 nucleotides line up with TRBD1. V shed 3 bases, J shed 7 bases, and the junction held 6 bases outside the gene matches. Germline CDR1 reads LNHNV; CDR2 reads YYDKDF (reference sequence). CDR3 length: 14 residues. CDR3 loop: CATSRATGGNTQYF. In DNA, the CDR3 is TGTGCCACCAGCAGGGCTACAGGGGGGAATACGCAGTATTTT.

This clonotype has ten or more counts. The chain carries TRBV15 and TRBJ1-4, with D unclear. This CDR3 has 15 residues. Trimming shortened V by 5 bases and J by 3 bases, and 13 bases separated the two germline ends. The germline V gene encodes CDR1 LNHNV and CDR2 YYDKDF (reference sequence). CDR3 loop: CATSRRGEPNEKLFF. The DNA for the CDR3 is TGTGCCACCAGCCGTCGCGGAGAACCTAATGAAAAACTGTTTTTT.

The chain couples TRBV7-2 to TRBJ1-2, with D perhaps TRBD1 (5 bases). CDR1 is SGHTA, CDR2 FQGNSA, per germline. The V end lost 3 bases, the J end lost 4 bases, and 9 bases lay between the germline ends. CDR3 length: 13 residues. The CDR3 sequence: CASSLGGAYGYTF. In nucleotides, the CDR3 is TGTGCCAGCAGCTTGGGGGGTGCCTATGGCTACACCTTC.

This clonotype is medium-sized. This sequence joins TRBV7-6 and TRBJ2-7, with D unresolved. Germline lookup yields CDR1 SGHVS and CDR2 FNYEAQ. The V end was cut by 1 base, the J end by 5 bases, with 6 bases between. The CDR3 extends over 12 amino acids. DNA for the CDR3: TGTGCCAGCAGCTTAGACCGTGACGAGCAGTACTTC. Amino acid sequence: CASSLDRDEQYF.

This clonotype was detected many times. V gene TRBV15 combines with J gene TRBJ2-7, with D possibly TRBD2 on 6 matching bases. Trimming removed 2 bases at V and 1 base at J, with 12 bases between. Germline V CDR1 and CDR2: LNHNV, YYDKDF (reference sequence). This CDR3 is 15 amino acids long. Here the CDR3 DNA reads TGTGCCACCAGCAGATCCCCGGGGGAGTCCTACGAGCAGTACTTC. Its translation: CATSRSPGESYEQYF.

The chain recombines TRBV10-3 with TRBJ2-5, with TRBD1 matching over 10 bases. This CDR3 is built from 15 residues. With V trimmed by 6 bases and J by 1 base, 5 bases remained unmatched. Germline-derived CDR1 and CDR2 are ENHRY and SYGVKD. CDR3 DNA sequence: TGTGCCATCAGCCGGGACAGGGGCCTCCAAGAGACCCAGTACTTC. It encodes CAISRDRGLQETQYF.

This clonotype was found many times. This chain uses TRBV15 with TRBJ2-2; 10 positions match TRBD2. Germline loops: CDR1 LNHNV, CDR2 YYDKDF (reference sequence). Losses at the gene ends were 0 bases for V and 5 bases for J; bases not matched to a gene: 6. This CDR3 has 17 residues. CDR3: CATSRDGAGGPTGELFF. The CDR3 coding sequence is TGTGCCACCAGCAGAGATGGAGCGGGAGGGCCGACCGGGGAGCTGTTTTTT.

This CDR3 is CASRGLSTDTQYF. Here the CDR3 DNA reads TGTGCCAGCAGAGGACTCAGCACAGATACGCAGTATTTT. This sequence joins TRBV10-3 and TRBJ2-3; D perhaps matches TRBD2 (5 bases). Trimming stripped 10 bases from V and 0 bases from J, with 11 bases between. CDR1 ENHRY and CDR2 SYGVKD come from the germline V gene. The CDR3 consists of 13 residues.

This sequence joins TRBV25-1 and TRBJ2-7; D might be TRBD1 (6 bases). V lost 3 bases to trimming and J lost 2 bases, with 17 bases between them. This CDR3 has 16 amino acids. The germline V gene has CDR1 MGHDK and CDR2 SYGVNS. CDR3 sequence: CASSDKDRFLPYEQYF. The DNA for the CDR3 is TGTGCCAGCAGTGACAAAGACAGGTTCCTTCCCTACGAGCAGTACTTC.

The chain has TRBV7-9 and TRBJ1-1, with D possibly being TRBD1 (6 bases). CDR3 length: 12 amino acids. V was pared by 1 base and J by 10 bases, with 10 bases between. Germline-derived CDR1 and CDR2 are SEHNR and FQNEAQ (reference sequence). CDR3 in amino acids: CASSLVEDRAFF. CDR3 nucleotides: TGTGCCAGCAGCTTAGTAGAGGACAGAGCTTTCTTT.

This clonotype appeared many times. The V call is TRBV4-1, the J call TRBJ1-6; TRBD1 is a possible D gene (5 bases). V gave up 4 bases and J gave up 7 bases, with 8 bases separating them. This CDR3 spans 13 amino acids. Germline V gene lookup returns CDR1 MGHRA and CDR2 YSYEKL. The CDR3 loop reads CASSPWGNSPLHF. The CDR3 DNA is TGCGCCAGCAGCCCGTGGGGGAATTCACCCCTCCACTTT.

This clonotype was seen ten or more times. The chain links TRBV28 to TRBJ2-2, with TRBD1 identical over 9 bases. V lost 5 bases, J lost 6 bases, and 10 bases stayed unmatched. The germline V gene encodes CDR1 MDHEN and CDR2 SYDVKM. The CDR3 has 16 residues. CDR3 DNA sequence: TGTGCCAGCAGTACGAGTGGGACAGGGAAGGCCGGGGAGCTGTTTTTT. Translation gives CASSTSGTGKAGELFF. The entire variable domain, with the rest obtained from reference TRBV28 and TRBJ2-2, is as follows: DVKVTQSSRYLVKRTGEKVFLECVQDMDHENMFWYRQDPGLGLRLIYFSYDVKMKEKGDIPEGYSVSREKKERFSLILESASTNQTSMYLCASSTSGTGKAGELFFGEGSRLTVL.

The rearrangement uses TRBV2 and TRBJ2-5; no clear D gene. With 2 bases removed from V and 0 bases from J, the gap between germline ends came to 10 bases. CDR1 SNHLY and CDR2 FYNNEI come from the germline V gene. The CDR3 sequence is 15 residues long. DNA of the CDR3: TGTGCCAGCAGTGAAAGATCGGGTTACCAAGAGACCCAGTACTTC. Amino acids: CASSERSGYQETQYF.

The V and J genes are TRBV20-1 and TRBJ1-2, with 7 nucleotides matching TRBD1. CDR1 DFQATT and CDR2 SNEGSKA come from the germline V gene (reference sequence). This CDR3 has 12 residues. J gave up 7 bases and V 2 bases, and 4 bases lay outside the gene matches. CDR3 nucleotide sequence: TGCAGTGCTAGACTCGACAGGGCTGGCTACACCTTC. It encodes CSARLDRAGYTF.

This clonotype was found many times. The rearrangement joins TRBV20-1 to TRBJ2-7; 7 bases align to TRBD2. This CDR3 has 14 amino acids. Germline CDR1 reads DFQATT; CDR2 reads SNEGSKA (reference sequence). J was trimmed by 3 bases and V by 2 bases; bases with no gene match: 7. This chain's CDR3 is CSARLGEGGYEQYF. The DNA for the CDR3 is TGCAGTGCTAGATTGGGGGAGGGTGGCTACGAGCAGTACTTC.

Comments on this clonotype: At one boundary the junction diverges from the germline segment, which might be a read error. The chain couples TRBV15 to TRBJ2-5; 12 nucleotides align to TRBD2. CDR1 is LNHNV, CDR2 YYDKDF, per germline (reference sequence). The length of the CDR3 is 15 residues. The CDR3 loop reads CAASRDLTSGGYKYF. The CDR3 DNA reads TGTGCCGCCAGCAGAGATCTGACTAGCGGGGGCTACAAGTACTTC.

By sample fraction, this clonotype is medium-sized. The chain couples TRBV25-1 to TRBJ1-6; possible D gene TRBD1, 5 bases. The V gene lost 1 base and the J gene lost 6 bases, with 16 bases spanning the gap. CDR1 is MGHDK and CDR2 is SYGVNS in the germline V gene. The CDR3 is made up of 17 amino acids. This CDR3 reads CASSEWGLPAGNSPLHF. Written as DNA, the CDR3 is TGTGCCAGCAGTGAATGGGGCCTCCCGGCGGGTAATTCACCCCTCCACTTT.

The chain has TRBV5-5 and TRBJ1-2; D is ambiguous. In germline, CDR1 is SGHKS, CDR2 YYEKEE (reference sequence). The CDR3 length is 14 residues. V was trimmed by 0 bases and J by 6 bases, leaving 12 bases between them. The chain's CDR3 is CASSLVIMTDGYTF. In DNA, the CDR3 is TGTGCCAGCAGCTTGGTGATCATGACTGATGGCTACACCTTC.

This clonotype was recorded a few times. The chain links TRBV24-1 to TRBJ1-4; D is unclear. The CDR3 is 15 amino acids. The V and J ends lost 4 bases and 0 bases respectively, with 8 bases between them. Germline CDR1 KGHDR, CDR2 SFDVKD. CDR3 sequence: CATSDPDTTNEKLFF. In DNA, the CDR3 is TGTGCCACCAGTGACCCGGATACAACTAATGAAAAACTGTTTTTT.

Comment on this clonotype: This CDR3 fails to terminate in the conserved phenylalanine or tryptophan, so it likely reflects a read error. The chain employs TRBV12-3 or TRBV12-4 and TRBJ2-5; weak D call: TRBD2 (5 bases). The J call is uncertain, as TRBJ2-1 better fits the DNA end. This CDR3 has 13 residues. The CDR3, as DNA: TGTGCCAGCAGCCAATGGGGAGAGCGGGAGCAGTTCCTC. It codes for CASSQWGEREQFL.

The rearrangement joins TRBV29-1 to TRBJ1-1; TRBD1 might be the D (5 bases). V was trimmed by 6 bases and J by 1 base, leaving 15 bases between them. Germline V gives CDR1 SQVTM, CDR2 ANQGSEA. The CDR3 extends over 14 amino acids. CDR3 sequence: CSVGGGDGNTEAFF. CDR3 DNA: TGCAGCGTGGGGGGGGGGGACGGGAACACTGAAGCTTTCTTT.

The table lists this clonotype with a few counts. The V call is TRBV19, the J call TRBJ2-7, with D possibly TRBD1 on 5 matching bases. V lost 10 bases, J lost 2 bases, and 21 bases lay in between. The germline CDR1 and CDR2 sequences are LNHDA and SQIVND (reference sequence). This CDR3 is 15 amino acids long. The CDR3 DNA sequence: TGTGCCAAAAGTAGCAAGGCAGGGCAAACCTACGAGCAGTACTTC. Amino acids: CAKSSKAGQTYEQYF. Full variable domain (rest looked up from reference TRBV19 and TRBJ2-7): DGGITQSPKYLFRKEGQNVTLSCEQNLNHDAMYWYRQDPGQGLRLIYYSQIVNDFQKGDIAEGYSVSREKKESFPLTVTSAQKNPTAFYLCAKSSKAGQTYEQYFGPGTRLTVT.

V usage is TRBV7-9 and J usage is TRBJ2-5; 7 bases are a match to TRBD1. The CDR3 has 14 residues. The germline gives CDR1 SEHNR, CDR2 FQNEAQ (reference sequence). Unmatched junction bases numbered 5, after V lost 3 bases and J lost 4 bases. The CDR3 loop reads CASSFLGGAETQYF. CDR3 sequence (DNA): TGTGCCAGCAGCTTTTTAGGGGGCGCAGAGACCCAGTACTTC.

The rearrangement uses TRBV19 and TRBJ2-2, with D hard to call. The CDR3 extends over 15 amino acids. The V and J ends lost 9 bases and 2 bases respectively, with 16 bases between them. From germline, CDR1 is LNHDA and CDR2 SQIVND (reference sequence). CDR3 sequence (DNA): TGTGCCAGCAGCTTAGTACACATCAACACCGGGGAGCTGTTTTTT. Translated: CASSLVHINTGELFF.

This clonotype was counted ten times or more. The chain recombines TRBV6-1 with TRBJ1-5; D might be TRBD1 (5 bases). Trimming cost V 6 bases and J 5 bases, with 23 bases left between them. This CDR3 comprises 17 residues. Per the germline V gene, CDR1 is MNHNS and CDR2 is SASEGT. CDR3 nucleotides: TGTGCCAGCAGGGAGAGTTACCCAGGGTTTCTAGATCAGCCCCAGCATTTT. This sequence encodes CASRESYPGFLDQPQHF.